These 15 T cell receptor beta chains were sequenced from one sample in a study of blood T cell repertoires in COVID-19. Sequencing was performed with immunoSEQ multiplex PCR; in TCRdb, only in-frame clones are kept and a portion is missing. The sample lists roughly 280,000 clones; about nine tenths were seen once. Sequences were obtained from peripheral blood. All receptors derive from a man aged 45-65 years with acute or convalescent COVID-19.

The chain carries TRBV6-6 and TRBJ2-7; 9 bases are shared with TRBD1. V lost 6 bases, J lost 2 bases, and 8 bases stayed unmatched. The germline V gene encodes CDR1 MNHNY and CDR2 SVGAGI (reference sequence). CDR3 length: 15 residues. CDR3 coding DNA: TGTGCCAGCAGCTCCCCGGGACAGGGAACCTACGAGCAGTACTTC. Translated, it gives CASSSPGQGTYEQYF.

The chain combines TRBV27 with TRBJ2-1; TRBD2 matches at 14 bases. The trim removed 6 bases at V and 0 bases at J, leaving 10 bases unmatched. The CDR3 covers 19 residues. CDR1 is MNHEY and CDR2 is SMNVEV in the germline V gene (reference sequence). CDR3 residues: CASRREGTSGGGSYNEQFF. In DNA form, the CDR3 reads TGTGCCAGCAGACGCGAGGGGACTAGCGGGGGAGGCTCCTACAATGAGCAGTTCTTC.

The J gene is TRBJ1-1, the V gene TRBV5-1; no clear D. The CDR3 length is 14 residues. CDR1 and CDR2 (germline): SGHRS, YFSETQ. With 1 base removed from V and 6 bases from J, the gap between germline ends came to 13 bases. The chain's CDR3 is CASSLQPQASEAFF. The DNA of the CDR3 is TGCGCCAGCAGCTTGCAGCCCCAGGCTTCTGAAGCTTTCTTT.

This clone was observed a single time. This sequence joins TRBV27 and TRBJ2-3, with 9 nucleotides matching TRBD1. V was pared by 3 bases and J by 6 bases, with 4 bases of the junction left unmatched. Germline V CDR1 and CDR2: MNHEY, SMNVEV (reference sequence). This CDR3 has 14 residues. CDR3 in amino acids: CASSFVQGADTQYF. For the CDR3, the DNA is TGTGCCAGCAGTTTTGTACAGGGGGCCGATACGCAGTATTTT.

The chain employs TRBV2 and TRBJ2-5; the match to TRBD2 covers 12 bases. This CDR3 region has 14 residues. After removal of 8 bases from V and 4 bases from J, the junction contained 5 bases not matched to a gene. Germline V gene lookup returns CDR1 SNHLY and CDR2 FYNNEI. CDR3 DNA sequence: TGTGCCAGCGCCGGACTAGCGGGGATAGAGACCCAGTACTTC. This translates into CASAGLAGIETQYF.

This rearrangement joins TRBV30 to TRBJ1-6; D gene ambiguous. The CDR3 extends over 13 amino acids. V shed 2 bases and J shed 7 bases, with 9 bases lying between them. Germline V gene sequence: CDR1 GTSNPN, CDR2 SVGIG (reference sequence). The CDR3 loop is CAWSKIENSPLHF. The CDR3, as DNA: TGTGCCTGGAGTAAAATTGAGAATTCACCCCTCCACTTT. The whole variable domain, remainder taken from reference TRBV30 and TRBJ1-6, is SQTIHQWPATLVQPVGSPLSLECTVEGTSNPNLYWYRQAAGRGLQLLFYSVGIGQISSEVPQNLSASRPQDRQFILSSKKLLLSDSGFYLCAWSKIENSPLHFGNGTRLTVT.

The rearrangement uses TRBV5-6 and TRBJ2-2, with 10 bases identical to TRBD1. This CDR3 is built from 16 residues. Trimming cost V 3 bases and J 0 bases; bases outside gene matches: 2. Germline assignment: CDR1 SGHDT and CDR2 YYEEEE. The CDR3 loop reads CASSWGQGSNTGELFF. The CDR3 DNA is TGTGCCAGCAGCTGGGGACAGGGGTCGAACACCGGGGAGCTGTTTTTT.

In nucleotides, the CDR3 is TGTGCCAGCAGCTTTGATGACGACAAATCCCGCGATGAGCAGTTCTTC. Its translation: CASSFDDDKSRDEQFF. V is TRBV12-1 and J is TRBJ2-1; the DNA was not compared with TRBD1, the D call given in the table. TRBV12-1 is a pseudogene. CDR3 size: 16 residues.

This rearrangement joins TRBV6-5 to TRBJ2-7; possibly TRBD2 for D (5 bases). Trimming shortened V by 2 bases and J by 3 bases, and 14 bases separated the two germline ends. Germline lookup yields CDR1 MNHEY and CDR2 SVGAGI. This CDR3 contains 15 residues. The CDR3 DNA sequence: TGTGCCAGCAGTTACACCTTCGAAGACTACTACGAGCAGTACTTC. Protein: CASSYTFEDYYEQYF.

This chain links TRBV7-2 with TRBJ1-5; 9 nucleotides match TRBD1. Per the germline V gene, CDR1 is SGHTA and CDR2 is FQGNSA. J gave up 2 bases and V 4 bases, and 3 bases lay outside the gene matches. There are 15 residues in the CDR3. The DNA of the CDR3 is TGTGCCAGCAGCTCATGGACAGGGGGCAATCAGCCCCAGCATTTT. It specifies CASSSWTGGNQPQHF.

J is TRBJ2-7 and V is TRBV3-1 (or the pseudogene TRBV3-2), with TRBD1 matching over 9 bases. Germline V gene data show CDR1 as LGHDT and CDR2 as YNNKEL (reference sequence). This CDR3 comprises 12 residues. J lost 9 bases, V lost 3 bases, and 3 bases had no gene match. This chain's CDR3 is CASSQAQGAQYF. CDR3 in DNA: TGTGCCAGCAGCCAGGCACAGGGGGCGCAGTACTTC.

The V and J genes are TRBV4-1 and TRBJ1-5, with 7 bases matching TRBD1. The V segment lost 0 bases and the J segment 6 bases; nucleotides outside the gene matches: 8. From germline, CDR1 is MGHRA and CDR2 YSYEKL. The CDR3 is 16 amino acids. The CDR3 coding sequence is TGCGCCAGCAGCCAAGAATCGACAGGGCTGGGTCAGCCCCAGCATTTT. Translating it yields CASSQESTGLGQPQHF.

CDR3 DNA: TGTGCCAGCAGTCCTCTGGCCCTTTACAATGAGCAGTTCTTC. Its translation: CASSPLALYNEQFF. The V and J genes are TRBV11-1 and TRBJ2-1; D remains ambiguous. The germline gives CDR1 SGHAT, CDR2 FQDESV (reference sequence). With 6 bases removed from V and 4 bases from J, the gap between germline ends came to 13 bases. The CDR3 contains 14 residues. The full variable domain, rest sourced from reference TRBV11-1 and TRBJ2-1, is EAEVAQSPRYKITEKSQAVAFWCDPISGHATLYWYRQILGQGPELLVQFQDESVVDDSQLPKDRFSAERLKGVDSTLKIQPAELGDSAMYLCASSPLALYNEQFFGPGTRLTVL.

This chain connects TRBV7-3 to TRBJ1-1, with 8 bases matching TRBD1. J was trimmed by 10 bases and V by 4 bases; bases with no gene match: 14. CDR1 is SGHTA, CDR2 FQGTGA, per germline. There are 15 residues in the CDR3. The CDR3 coding sequence is TGTGCCAGCAGCTCGCATCCAGGACAGGGTGAGGGAGCTTTCTTT. Translated: CASSSHPGQGEGAFF.

The chain is built from TRBV27 and TRBJ1-1; TRBD1 might be the D (6 bases). V was clipped by 8 bases and J by 1 base, with 17 bases between them. The germline CDR1 and CDR2 sequences are MNHEY and SMNVEV (reference sequence). This CDR3 has 15 amino acids. The CDR3, as DNA: TGTGCCAGCGCACCCGCCGGGACACGGAACACTGAAGCTTTCTTT. Protein sequence: CASAPAGTRNTEAFF.